Following are 29 T cell receptor beta chains from one sample sequenced in a study of shared clonotypes between healthy human individuals. TCRdb's copy holds only in-frame clones and misses some; the assay was immunoSEQ multiplex PCR. Of approximately 810,000 clones in the sample, roughly 92% were seen once. Naive CD8 isolation took CD45RO-negative cells positively selected for CCR7 and excluded terminally differentiated effector memory CD45RA+ cells. Specimen: naive CD8+ T cells sorted from blood. All receptors derive from a man younger than 45 in good health.

The genes are TRBV4-3 and TRBJ2-7; no firm D call. Germline lookup yields CDR1 LGHNA and CDR2 YSLEER. Trimming took off 0 bases at V and 1 base at J, with 10 bases between the two ends. There are 15 residues in the CDR3. The CDR3 DNA follows: TGCGCCAGCAGCCAAGATACAGCTCGATCCTACGAGCAGTACTTC. It yields the protein CASSQDTARSYEQYF.

This clone was picked up one time. The V call is TRBV4-1, the J call TRBJ2-2, with D hard to call. The V and J ends lost 7 bases and 8 bases respectively, with 11 bases between them. Germline-derived CDR1 and CDR2 are MGHRA and YSYEKL. The CDR3 spans 12 residues. The CDR3 DNA reads as TGCGCCAGCATCGGAGAACGGGGGGAGCTGTTTTTT. It translates to CASIGERGELFF.

This clone has a single count. The rearrangement joins TRBV27 to TRBJ2-7; D remains unclear. The CDR3 is 14 residues long. CDR1 is MNHEY, CDR2 SMNVEV, per germline (reference sequence). Trimming left V 3 bases short and J 2 bases short, with 11 bases between. The CDR3 loop reads CASSFRGYAYEQYF. In nucleotides, the CDR3 is TGTGCCAGCAGTTTTCGAGGATATGCCTACGAGCAGTACTTC.

The chain couples TRBV2 to TRBJ2-3; a weak D match, TRBD1 (7 bases). The CDR3 totals 14 residues. V lost 6 bases, J lost 0 bases, and 10 bases lay in between. Germline loops: CDR1 SNHLY, CDR2 FYNNEI. The CDR3 coding sequence is TGTGCCAGCAGCCCAGGGGGGAGCACAGATACGCAGTATTTT. Translating gives CASSPGGSTDTQYF.

V gene TRBV4-1 combines with J gene TRBJ1-1; unclear D gene. V shed 2 bases and J shed 6 bases, with 13 bases lying between them. The V gene's germline CDR1 is MGHRA and CDR2 YSYEKL. This CDR3 region has 14 residues. CDR3 residues: CASSQIHTGAEAFF. DNA for the CDR3: TGCGCCAGCAGCCAAATCCACACCGGAGCTGAAGCTTTCTTT.

The chain has TRBV6-1 and TRBJ1-1; D uncertain. There are 13 residues in the CDR3. Germline assignment: CDR1 MNHNS and CDR2 SASEGT. Trimming removed 3 bases at V and 4 bases at J, with 9 bases between. The CDR3 spells CASSDFGPTEAFF. CDR3 nucleotide sequence: TGTGCCAGCAGTGATTTCGGCCCCACTGAAGCTTTCTTT.

The chain carries TRBV9 and TRBJ1-1, with D perhaps TRBD1 (5 bases). CDR3 length: 12 amino acids. CDR1 and CDR2 from the germline V gene are SGDLS and YYNGEE. V gave up 2 bases and J gave up 6 bases, with 8 bases separating them. The DNA of the CDR3 is TGTGCCAGCAGCGTGGGGGGGTCTGAAGCTTTCTTT. It translates to CASSVGGSEAFF. Using reference TRBV9 and TRBJ1-1 for the parts outside the CDR3, the full variable domain is DSGVTQTPKHLITATGQRVTLRCSPRSGDLSVYWYQQSLDQGLQFLIQYYNGEERAKGNILERFSAQQFPDLHSELNLSSLELGDSALYFCASSVGGSEAFFGQGTRLTVV.

The rearrangement joins TRBV29-1 to TRBJ2-1; TRBD1 is a possible D gene (6 bases). Deletions cut 0 bases from V and 5 bases from J, with 23 bases between. Germline V CDR1 and CDR2: SQVTM, ANQGSEA. The CDR3 length is 18 residues. The CDR3 reads CSVEERSTDRRTHNEQFF. The CDR3 DNA sequence: TGCAGCGTTGAAGAACGCTCAACCGACAGGAGGACTCACAATGAGCAGTTCTTC.

The genes are TRBV7-9 and TRBJ2-5; D is unresolved. The germline gives CDR1 SEHNR, CDR2 FQNEAQ (reference sequence). The V end lost 2 bases, the J end lost 2 bases, and 9 bases lay between the germline ends. The CDR3 loop spans 14 amino acids. The CDR3 loop reads CASSLPLQQETQYF. The CDR3 coding sequence is TGTGCCAGCAGCTTACCGTTACAGCAAGAGACCCAGTACTTC.

The chain has TRBV7-8 and TRBJ1-5; the D is unclear. The CDR3 totals 16 residues. Deletions cut 1 base from V and 7 bases from J, with 17 bases between. Germline V CDR1 and CDR2: SGHVS, FQNEAQ. The DNA for the CDR3 is TGTGCCAGCAGCTTAGAGGCGTCCCCGGCTGGGCAGCCCCAGCATTTT. Encoded protein: CASSLEASPAGQPQHF.

This chain connects TRBV9 to TRBJ2-5, with D uncertain. Germline values: CDR1 SGDLS, CDR2 YYNGEE. V shed 4 bases and J shed 1 base, with 14 bases lying between them. CDR3 size: 15 residues. The CDR3 bases are TGTGCCAGCAGCCCCCGGACGCCAGGCCAAGAGACCCAGTACTTC. Amino acids: CASSPRTPGQETQYF.

This clone appeared once. The chain has TRBV9 and TRBJ2-2; D not resolved. Trimming removed 3 bases from V and 1 base from J, with 13 bases in between. The length of the CDR3 is 16 residues. The germline V gene has CDR1 SGDLS and CDR2 YYNGEE. CDR3 region: CASSGSGSENTGELFF. Written as DNA, the CDR3 is TGTGCCAGCAGCGGCTCGGGCAGCGAGAACACCGGGGAGCTGTTTTTT.

This clone was found a few times. The chain has TRBV7-6 and TRBJ2-3; TRBD2 agrees at 9 bases. The V and J ends lost 1 base and 5 bases, in that order; junction bases with no gene match: 7. The CDR3 length is 16 residues. Germline V CDR1 and CDR2: SGHVS, FNYEAQ. This CDR3 is CASSLGHSGRIDTQYF. CDR3 bases: TGTGCCAGCAGCTTAGGTCATAGCGGGAGAATAGATACGCAGTATTTT.

The genes are TRBV27 and TRBJ1-1; TRBD1 matches at 8 bases. With V trimmed by 8 bases and J by 1 base, 3 bases remained unmatched. This CDR3 is built from 13 residues. Germline lookup yields CDR1 MNHEY and CDR2 SMNVEV (reference sequence). CDR3 amino acids: CASQQGGNTEAFF. DNA of the CDR3: TGTGCCAGCCAACAGGGGGGGAACACTGAAGCTTTCTTT.

The rearrangement links TRBV27 to TRBJ2-7, with unresolved D. Germline V CDR1 and CDR2: MNHEY, SMNVEV (reference sequence). V lost 5 bases and J lost 5, with 16 bases in between. The CDR3 length is 14 residues. The DNA for the CDR3 is TGTGCCAGCAGTATAATGACGGGTGGAAACGAGCAGTACTTC. Amino acid sequence: CASSIMTGGNEQYF.

This clone was seen more than once but under ten times. The chain links TRBV28 to TRBJ1-1, with TRBD1 matching over 7 bases. V dropped 3 bases and J dropped 6; count of bases not matched to a gene: 16. The CDR3 totals 17 residues. Germline CDR1 and CDR2: MDHEN and SYDVKM. The CDR3 reads CASSFYRGLSLQSEAFF. The DNA for the CDR3 is TGTGCCAGCAGTTTCTACAGGGGTCTTTCACTTCAGTCTGAAGCTTTCTTT.

Details on this clone: Other DNA sequences within the sample encode an identical CDR3. The chain is built from TRBV9 and TRBJ1-1; no clear D. Germline CDR1 reads SGDLS; CDR2 reads YYNGEE. CDR3 length equals 14 residues. Trimming took 0 bases from V and 0 from J, leaving 6 bases between them. This chain's CDR3 is CASSVGQLNTEAFF. CDR3 sequence (DNA): TGTGCCAGCAGCGTAGGGCAGTTGAACACTGAAGCTTTCTTT.

Notes on this clone: Other DNA sequences in the same sample also yield this CDR3. The J gene is TRBJ1-2, the V gene TRBV2; D is perhaps TRBD1 (5 bases). The V end lost 8 bases, the J end lost 4 bases, and 17 bases lay between the germline ends. Germline CDR1 and CDR2: SNHLY and FYNNEI. The CDR3 consists of 14 residues. DNA of the CDR3: TGTGCCAGCTCTCCCGGGCAGGGAGGCTATGGCTACACCTTC. Its protein product is CASSPGQGGYGYTF.

The chain carries TRBV15 and TRBJ2-5, with a tentative D call TRBD1 (6 bases). Germline CDR1 and CDR2: LNHNV and YYDKDF (reference sequence). This CDR3 is built from 12 residues. V was trimmed by 7 bases and J by 4 bases, leaving 10 bases between them. The CDR3 bases are TGTGCCACCAAAACGGACAGAGAGACCCAGTACTTC. Translating gives CATKTDRETQYF.

Details on this clone: The same CDR3 is also encoded by other DNA sequences in this sample. The chain links TRBV6-5 to TRBJ2-1; a possible D gene is TRBD1 (5 bases). V gave up 0 bases and J gave up 0 bases, with 6 bases separating them. The CDR3 runs 15 residues. The V gene's germline CDR1 is MNHEY and CDR2 SVGAGI. Here the CDR3 DNA reads TGTGCCAGCAGTTACTCGCAGGGCTCCTACAATGAGCAGTTCTTC. Its protein is CASSYSQGSYNEQFF.

The gene calls are TRBV27 and TRBJ1-1, with a weak D call TRBD1 (6 bases). The CDR3 contains 15 residues. The germline gives CDR1 MNHEY, CDR2 SMNVEV (reference sequence). V lost 3 bases, J lost 0 bases, and 11 bases lay in between. CDR3 sequence: CASSLLTGLNTEAFF. CDR3 nucleotides: TGTGCCAGCAGTTTGTTGACAGGTCTGAACACTGAAGCTTTCTTT.

A word on this clone: Other DNA sequences of this sample code for an identical CDR3. This sequence joins TRBV7-9 and TRBJ2-2, with 11 bases lining up with TRBD2. The CDR3 covers 16 residues. Germline CDR1 is SEHNR and CDR2 is FQNEAQ (reference sequence). Trimming cost V 6 bases and J 4 bases; bases outside gene matches: 7. CDR3 in amino acids: CASRPGLAGGTGELFF. DNA for the CDR3: TGTGCCAGCAGACCTGGGCTAGCGGGAGGCACCGGGGAGCTGTTTTTT. Based on the CDR3 plus reference TRBV7-9 and TRBJ2-2, the full variable domain is DTGVSQNPRHKITKRGQNVTFRCDPISEHNRLYWYRQTLGQGPEFLTYFQNEAQLEKSRLLSDRFSAERPKGSFSTLEIQRTEQGDSAMYLCASRPGLAGGTGELFFGEGSRLTVL.

About this clone itself: The same CDR3 also results from other DNA sequences found in this sample. J is TRBJ2-3 and V is TRBV7-9; 11 bases align to TRBD2. Trimming removed 6 bases from V and 3 bases from J; junction bases left unmatched: 5. This CDR3 is built from 15 residues. Germline CDR1 and CDR2: SEHNR and FQNEAQ (reference sequence). The CDR3 sequence: CASRGGTSGTDTQYF. The CDR3 DNA sequence: TGTGCCAGCAGGGGTGGGACTAGCGGTACAGATACGCAGTATTTT.

The chain recombines TRBV7-2 with TRBJ2-7; D remains unclear. Per germline, CDR1 SGHTA and CDR2 FQGNSA. Trimming left V 2 bases short and J 3 bases short, with 11 bases between. The CDR3 consists of 14 residues. This CDR3 is CASSLFLRDYEQYF. The CDR3 coding sequence is TGTGCCAGCAGCTTATTCCTAAGGGACTACGAGCAGTACTTC.

As regards this clone: Other nucleotide sequences in the sample specify the same CDR3. The chain couples TRBV29-1 to TRBJ2-7; the match to TRBD1 covers 9 bases. The CDR3 totals 12 residues. Germline V gene lookup returns CDR1 SQVTM and CDR2 ANQGSEA. Losses at the gene ends were 5 bases for V and 4 bases for J; bases not matched to a gene: 3. The CDR3 reads CSVLGTGYEQYF. In nucleotides, the CDR3 is TGCAGCGTTCTCGGGACAGGGTACGAGCAGTACTTC.

The chain has TRBV7-7 and TRBJ2-2, with 7 bases identical to TRBD2. Germline V gives CDR1 SSHAT, CDR2 FNYEAQ (reference sequence). V lost 2 bases and J lost 1; bases outside the gene matches: 4. The CDR3 loop spans 16 amino acids. The CDR3 loop reads CASSLNLAENTGELFF. The CDR3 bases are TGTGCCAGCAGCTTAAACCTAGCGGAGAACACCGGGGAGCTGTTTTTT.

The table lists this clone with a count of one. V gene TRBV28 combines with J gene TRBJ2-5, with 11 bases that match TRBD1. The CDR3 runs to 15 residues. V trimming: 6 bases; J trimming: 5 bases; junction bases outside the gene matches: 8. The germline gives CDR1 MDHEN, CDR2 SYDVKM. CDR3 bases: TGTGCCAGCAGCCCCGGACAGGGGGCTGAGGAGACCCAGTACTTC. Translated, it gives CASSPGQGAEETQYF. Full variable domain (remainder filled in from reference TRBV28 and TRBJ2-5): DVKVTQSSRYLVKRTGEKVFLECVQDMDHENMFWYRQDPGLGLRLIYFSYDVKMKEKGDIPEGYSVSREKKERFSLILESASTNQTSMYLCASSPGQGAEETQYFGPGTRLLVL.

As for this clone: Other DNA variants within this sample encode the same CDR3. V is TRBV25-1 and J is TRBJ2-7; TRBD1 matches at 7 bases. Looked up from germline, CDR1 is MGHDK and CDR2 is SYGVNS. The CDR3 sequence is 13 residues long. The ends lost 3 bases at V and 4 bases at J; junction bases unmatched: 3. This CDR3 is CASSDRGLYEQYF. In DNA, the CDR3 is TGTGCCAGCAGTGACAGGGGGTTATACGAGCAGTACTTC.

Notes on this clone: At one end, the junction sequence differs from germline, possibly due to a read error. This chain links TRBV7-6 with TRBJ2-2; TRBD2 matches 8 bases. This CDR3 is 15 amino acids long. Germline V gene sequence: CDR1 SGHVS, CDR2 FNYEAQ. The CDR3 DNA reads as TGTGCCAGCAGCATAGCGGGACTGAACACCGGGGAGCTGTTTTTT. It encodes CASSIAGLNTGELFF.